This is a list of T cell receptor beta chains from one sample in a study of CD8 T cells in ankylosing spondylitis. TCRdb independently ran MiXCR on the 5' RACE reads; one entry per CDR3 protein. The sample lists 330,000 or so distinct CDR3 sequences, around 8% occurring once. Source material: blood, either unsorted or a sorted T cell fraction (not recorded which). These receptors originate from a male donor with ankylosing spondylitis. Each CDR3 is given with its conserved first and last residue. The D gene is left open where the match is weak. Clone sizes are given selectively: once, few, many, or a class where the clone is expanded.

v_gene	d_gene	abundance	j_gene	CDR3nt	CDR3aa
TRBV7-8	NA	NA	TRBJ2-7	TGTGCCAGCAGCCTAGAATCCAGGGACGAGCAGTACTTC	CASSLESRDEQYF
TRBV6-1	NA	few	TRBJ1-5	TGTGCCAGCAGGGTAGGTTTACAGATTCAGTATCAGCCCCAGCATTTT	CASRVGLQIQYQPQHF
TRBV6-1	NA	NA	TRBJ1-5	TGTGCCAGCAGAATGGAAATTGGCTATAGCAATCAGCCCCAGCATTTT	CASRMEIGYSNQPQHF
TRBV20-1	NA	many	TRBJ2-7	TGCAGTGCTAGAGGGGATAGCGGCGCCTACGAGCAGTACTTC	CSARGDSGAYEQYF
TRBV5-6	NA	NA	TRBJ2-7	TGTGCCAGCAGCTTGGGGCACTTGGGAATCTACGAGCAGTACTTC	CASSLGHLGIYEQYF
TRBV7-9	NA	NA	TRBJ2-1	TGTGCCAGCCACTTACTTGAGGGCTCCTACAATGAGCAGTTCTTC	CASHLLEGSYNEQFF
TRBV20-1	NA	few	TRBJ2-6	TGCAGTGCGGCCGGGCCGGCCCCTGGGGCCAACGTCCTGACTTTC	CSAAGPAPGANVLTF
TRBV7-2	NA	few	TRBJ1-1	TGTGCCAGCAGCCTGATACCAAACATGAACACTGAAGCTTTCTTT	CASSLIPNMNTEAFF
TRBV4-3	TRBD1	NA	TRBJ2-1	TGCGCCAGCAGCCAAGGGACAGGAGAAAATGAGCAGTTCTTC	CASSQGTGENEQFF
TRBV27	TRBD2	few	TRBJ2-5	TGTGCCAGCAGCCTTACAGTCCCTAGCGGGACACAAGAGACCCAGTACTTC	CASSLTVPSGTQETQYF
TRBV25-1	NA	NA	TRBJ2-5	TGTGCCAGCAGTGAATCCGGGAGAGACCGGGAGACCCAGTACTTC	CASSESGRDRETQYF
TRBV29-1	NA	NA	TRBJ2-1	TGCAGCGTTGAAAATTGGGGAGGCAATGAGCAGTTCTTC	CSVENWGGNEQFF
TRBV12-3/TRBV12-4	NA	many	TRBJ2-7	TGTGCCAGCACCACCGGTAGCGGTGAGCAGTACTTC	CASTTGSGEQYF
TRBV9	NA	few	TRBJ2-1	TGTGCCAGCAGCGTGAGGACAGTTGACAATGAGCAGTTCTTC	CASSVRTVDNEQFF
TRBV29-1	TRBD1	NA	TRBJ1-2	TGCAGCGTTGCGTTCGGGACAGGGCCTCATGGCTACACCTTC	CSVAFGTGPHGYTF
TRBV20-1	NA	few	TRBJ2-7	TGCAGTGCTTGTGAATGGGATCATCGCCCATCCGAGCAGTACTTC	CSACEWDHRPSEQYF
TRBV28	NA	many	TRBJ1-2	TGTGCCAGCAGTTTCCCCCAGGCAGGGGTCTATGGCTACACCTTC	CASSFPQAGVYGYTF
TRBV28	TRBD1	many	TRBJ2-1	TGTGCCACCCATCCCGCTTGGGGCCAGGGGGATATTGATGAGCAGTTCTTC	CATHPAWGQGDIDEQFF
TRBV5-1	NA	many	TRBJ1-6	TGCGCCAGCAGCTTACTGATGAATTCACCCCTCCACTTT	CASSLLMNSPLHF
TRBV7-2	TRBD2	many	TRBJ2-1	TGTGCCAGCAGCTTAGGCTTACTAGCGGGCTCCTACAATGAGCAGTTCTTC	CASSLGLLAGSYNEQFF
TRBV12-3/TRBV12-4	TRBD2	NA	TRBJ2-7	TGTGCCAGCAGTATCGGACTAGCGGAGGTCTACGAGCAGTACTTC	CASSIGLAEVYEQYF
TRBV7-2	TRBD2	NA	TRBJ2-1	TGTGCCAGCAGCGTTAGCGGGACTTCCTACAATGAGCAGTTCTTC	CASSVSGTSYNEQFF
TRBV28	TRBD2	few	TRBJ2-7	TGTGCCAGCACCCGTATTTTACTAGCGGGAACAACCTACGAGCAGTACTTC	CASTRILLAGTTYEQYF
TRBV7-9	TRBD2	many	TRBJ2-7	TGTGCCAGCAGCCCACCACCTAGCGGGAACGTCTACGAGCAGTACTTC	CASSPPPSGNVYEQYF
TRBV5-1	NA	NA	TRBJ2-6	TGCGCCAGCAGCTTGGCCATACAGGGTGCTGCCCCTGGGGCCAACGTCCTGACTTTC	CASSLAIQGAAPGANVLTF
TRBV29-1	NA	few	TRBJ2-1	TGCGGAACCCGGGAGATTGGAACCTACAATGAGCAGTTCTTC	CGTREIGTYNEQFF
TRBV10-3	NA	NA	TRBJ1-2	TGTGCCATCAAGCGGAAGAGGGACTATGGCTACACCTTC	CAIKRKRDYGYTF
TRBV28	NA	few	TRBJ1-5	TGTGCCAGCAGTTTATGGGGGGATAGCAATCAGCCCCAGCATTTT	CASSLWGDSNQPQHF
TRBV29-1	NA	few	TRBJ2-7	TGCAGCGTTAGCCCTGCCGGGGGAGGCGAGCAGTACTTC	CSVSPAGGGEQYF
TRBV28	NA	NA	TRBJ1-5	TGTGCCAGCCGGGACGGTCGTTATAGCAATCAGCCCCAGCATTTT	CASRDGRYSNQPQHF
TRBV12-3/TRBV12-4	NA	many	TRBJ1-1	TGTGCCAGCAATAGACACACTGAAGCTTTCTTT	CASNRHTEAFF
TRBV5-5	NA	NA	TRBJ2-5	TGTGCCAGCAGCCGACCGACAGGACAAGAGACCCAGTACTTC	CASSRPTGQETQYF
TRBV29-1	TRBD1	NA	TRBJ2-2	TGCAGCGGGGACAGGGGGACCGGGGAGCTGTTTTTT	CSGDRGTGELFF
TRBV4-1	TRBD2	few	TRBJ2-7	TGCGCCAGCAGCCTCGGGGGACTAGCGGGAACCTACGAGCAGTACTTC	CASSLGGLAGTYEQYF
TRBV29-1	TRBD1	many	TRBJ2-3	TGCAGAGCCGGGACAGGGGGCGCCATGGATACGCAGTATTTT	CRAGTGGAMDTQYF
TRBV6-6	NA	few	TRBJ1-1	TGTGCCAGCAGTTCCGGGTCCTACACTGAAGCTTTCTTT	CASSSGSYTEAFF
TRBV28	NA	few	TRBJ1-2	TGTGCCAGCAGTTTATTAATGCAGCGGAAAGGCTACACCTTC	CASSLLMQRKGYTF
TRBV3-1	NA	few	TRBJ2-7	TGTGCCAGCAGCCAAGACAGGGAACCTTACGAGCAGTACTTC	CASSQDREPYEQYF
TRBV15	TRBD1	once	TRBJ1-5	TGTGCCACCAGCAGGGACAGGGGCCGTCTGACCCAGCATTTT	CATSRDRGRLTQHF